This is a list of T cell receptor beta chains from one sample in a study of T cells in localized non-small cell lung cancer. Measured with immunoSEQ multiplex PCR; TCRdb has only the in-frame clones, and not every one. The sample records more than 100,000 clones, roughly 90% being singletons. Here the sequenced sample was peripheral blood, taken before any cancer treatment. These receptors were collected from a female donor older than 55 with stage I lung adenocarcinoma. Each CDR3 is given with its conserved first and last residue. A D gene is named only where the DNA matches it firmly. Clone size appears in some rows only: once, few, many, or a class for an expanded clone.

>TRBV7-3|TRBD2|.|TRBJ2-7
TGTGCCAGCAGTCAGCTTAGCGGGCCCTACGAGCAGTACTTC
CASSQLSGPYEQYF
>TRBV6-1|.|.|TRBJ2-5
TGTGCCAGCAGTGACCTTAGGACAGCCGGGACCCAGTACTTC
CASSDLRTAGTQYF
>TRBV5-1|TRBD2|.|TRBJ2-7
TGCGCCAGCAGCTTCGAAGCGGGAGGCACCTACGAGCAGTACTTC
CASSFEAGGTYEQYF
>TRBV7-9|.|once|TRBJ1-3
TGTGCCAGCAGCTTTAATACAGGTCTGTTACAGGATACTGGAAACACCATATATTTT
CASSFNTGLLQDTGNTIYF
>TRBV6-6|TRBD2|.|TRBJ2-5
TGTGCCAGCAGTACCTCGGGCGGGAGACGAGAGACCCAGTACTTC
CASSTSGGRRETQYF
>TRBV5-1|.|.|TRBJ2-7
TGCGCCAGCAGCCTTGAACTTGCGGGTGTTAGGGAGCAGTACTTC
CASSLELAGVREQYF
>TRBV29-1|.|once|TRBJ1-1
TGCAGCGTTGCCGACCGAGTAGACACTGAAGCTTTCTTT
CSVADRVDTEAFF
>TRBV6-1|.|.|TRBJ2-3
TGTGCCAGCAGTGCTACGAGGGGGGCCGGCACAGATACGCAGTATTTT
CASSATRGAGTDTQYF
>TRBV5-1|.|.|TRBJ2-2
TGCGCCAGCTTGGATCTGCGGGGAGCCACCGGGGAGCTGTTTTTT
CASLDLRGATGELFF
>TRBV6-5|.|.|TRBJ2-2
TGTGCCAGCAGTTCACCAGGGGTGGCCGGGGAGCTGTTTTTT
CASSSPGVAGELFF
>TRBV27|.|.|TRBJ2-6
TGTGCCAGCAGTTTAGAGGGGGCTGGGGCCAACGTCCTGACTTTC
CASSLEGAGANVLTF
>TRBV5-5|.|.|TRBJ2-5
TGTGCCAGCAGCTTGGGGTCTCTAGTGGCGGAGACCCAGTACTTC
CASSLGSLVAETQYF
>TRBV5-4|.|.|TRBJ1-5
TGTGCCAGCAGCCAATCGCCGGTCGGGGCCCAGCATTTT
CASSQSPVGAQHF
>TRBV28|TRBD1|.|TRBJ1-2
TGTGCCAGCAGCCGACAGGGAGGATATGGCTACACCTTC
CASSRQGGYGYTF
>TRBV19|.|once|TRBJ2-1
TGTGCCAGTATGGAGGGGGGGCGCGATGAGCAGTTCTTC
CASMEGGRDEQFF
>TRBV5-1|TRBD2|.|TRBJ2-5
TGCGCCAGCAGCATTGCCTTTCGTGGGGGACTAGGAGACTTC
CASSIAFRGGLGDF
>TRBV7-8|.|.|TRBJ1-5
TGTGCCAGCAGCCCATCGTCTAACAGCAATCAGCCCCAGCATTTT
CASSPSSNSNQPQHF
>TRBV7-2|.|.|TRBJ2-5
TGTGCCAGCAGCGTGGGACGAACGCGAGAGACCCAGTACTTC
CASSVGRTRETQYF
>TRBV27|TRBD2|once|TRBJ2-1
TGTGCCAGCAGGGGTAGCGGGAGTTATAATAGCCGGTTCTTC
CASRGSGSYNSRFF
>TRBV7-6|.|.|TRBJ2-3
TGTGCCAGCAGCCCTTATCAGACAGATACGCAGTATTTT
CASSPYQTDTQYF
>TRBV5-1|.|.|TRBJ2-7
TGCGCCAGCAGCTTGGAACAGAACTACGAGCAGTACTTC
CASSLEQNYEQYF
>TRBV5-6|.|.|TRBJ2-5
TGTGCCAGCAGCTCTCGGGGGGAGACCCAGTACTTC
CASSSRGETQYF
>TRBV5-4|TRBD2|.|TRBJ2-7
TGTGCCAGCAGCCCCGGGACTAGCGACTACGAGCAGTACTTC
CASSPGTSDYEQYF
>TRBV5-5|TRBD2|.|TRBJ2-1
TGTGCCAGCAGCTTGGTTCTAGCGGGAGGGCTGTCGGTCTTC
CASSLVLAGGLSVF
>TRBV5-1|TRBD1|.|TRBJ1-1
TGCGCCAGCAGCTACGGGACAGGTATGACTGAAGCTTTCTTT
CASSYGTGMTEAFF
>TRBV25-1|TRBD2|.|TRBJ2-1
TGTGCGAGTGACACGGGACTAGCGGGACGAGGGAATTACAATGAGCAGTTCTTC
CASDTGLAGRGNYNEQFF
>TRBV19|TRBD1|.|TRBJ2-7
TGTGCCAGTAGGCAGACAGGGCACTACGAGCAGTACTTC
CASRQTGHYEQYF
>TRBV7-3|.|.|TRBJ1-2
TGTGCCAGCAGCCGAGCAGGAACGAGCTATGGCTACACCTTC
CASSRAGTSYGYTF
>TRBV25-1|.|.|TRBJ2-7
TGTGCCAGCAGTGACCGGGCCTCCTACGAGCAGTACTTC
CASSDRASYEQYF
>TRBV29-1|TRBD2|.|TRBJ2-2
TGCAGCGTTGTTCTTCTAGCGGGTACCGGGGAGCTGTTTTTT
CSVVLLAGTGELFF
>TRBV28|.|.|TRBJ2-2
TGTGCCAGCAGTCGAGACACCGGGGAGCTGTTTTTT
CASSRDTGELFF
>TRBV7-7|.|.|TRBJ2-7
TGTGCTAGCAAAGACCTAGTACGTTATATCTGGGAGCAGTACTTC
CASKDLVRYIWEQYF
>TRBV9|TRBD1|few|TRBJ2-2
TGTGCCAGCAGATTGGGACAGGGGGAGTTTAACGGGGAGCTGTTTTTT
CASRLGQGEFNGELFF
>TRBV4-1|.|.|TRBJ2-7
TGCGCCAGCAGCCAAGACCGCTCCTACGAGCAGTACTTC
CASSQDRSYEQYF
>TRBV6-5|TRBD1|.|TRBJ1-1
TGTGCCAGCCGGACAGGGGCTATTAACACTGAAGCTTTCTTT
CASRTGAINTEAFF
>TRBV5-6|.|.|TRBJ1-5
TGTGCCAGCAGCCTATACAGGGCAGGGAGCAATCAGCCCCAGCATTTT
CASSLYRAGSNQPQHF
>TRBV7-3|.|few|TRBJ2-1
TGTGCCAGCAGCTTACGGTCGGGGAATGAGCAGTTCTTC
CASSLRSGNEQFF
>TRBV4-2|.|.|TRBJ2-1
TGTGCCAGCAGCCAAGATCAACTAGCCCTAAATGAGCAGTTCTTC
CASSQDQLALNEQFF
>TRBV7-9|.|.|TRBJ2-7
TGTGCCAGCAGCTTCCTCCAAAGCGAGCAGTACTTC
CASSFLQSEQYF
>TRBV2|TRBD1|.|TRBJ1-2
TGTGCCAGCAGCGGACAGGGGTTAGGTGGCTACACCTTC
CASSGQGLGGYTF
>TRBV5-1|.|.|TRBJ2-7
TGCGCCAGCTCGCAGAGACCAGGGGAGGTCTCCGAGCAGTACTTC
CASSQRPGEVSEQYF
>TRBV4-1|.|.|TRBJ2-7
TGCGCCAGCAGCCAAGAGTACCGATCCATGGCCGGGAATTTTTTGTACGAGCAGTACTTC
CASSQEYRSMAGNFLYEQYF
>TRBV10-3|TRBD2|once|TRBJ2-3
TGTGCCATCAGTAATATAGCGGGAGCGGGGACAGATACGCAGTATTTT
CAISNIAGAGTDTQYF
>TRBV7-6|.|.|TRBJ2-7
TGTGCCAGCAGCTTAGAGGATAGCAGCCGAGAGCAGTACTTC
CASSLEDSSREQYF
>TRBV7-3|.|.|TRBJ2-3
TGTGCCAGCAGCACAACCACAGATACGCAGTATTTT
CASSTTTDTQYF
>TRBV5-1|.|.|TRBJ2-2
TGCGCCAGCAGCTTGGAAGGGAGCACCGGGGAGCTGTTTTTT
CASSLEGSTGELFF
>TRBV5-8|TRBD1|.|TRBJ1-4
TGTGCCAGCAGGAAAGACAGGGGGGCTAATGAAAAACTGTTTTTT
CASRKDRGANEKLFF
>TRBV5-1|.|.|TRBJ2-5
TGCGCCAGCAGCTTGACAACGGGACCGACCCAGTACTTC
CASSLTTGPTQYF
>TRBV5-1|TRBD2|.|TRBJ2-1
TGCGCCAGCAGCTTAGGACTAGCGGGCGGTCGAGGGGATGAGCAGTTCTTC
CASSLGLAGGRGDEQFF
>TRBV10-3|TRBD1|once|TRBJ2-2
TGTGCCATCAGTGGGGGACAGGGAATGTACACCGGGGAGCTGTTTTTT
CAISGGQGMYTGELFF